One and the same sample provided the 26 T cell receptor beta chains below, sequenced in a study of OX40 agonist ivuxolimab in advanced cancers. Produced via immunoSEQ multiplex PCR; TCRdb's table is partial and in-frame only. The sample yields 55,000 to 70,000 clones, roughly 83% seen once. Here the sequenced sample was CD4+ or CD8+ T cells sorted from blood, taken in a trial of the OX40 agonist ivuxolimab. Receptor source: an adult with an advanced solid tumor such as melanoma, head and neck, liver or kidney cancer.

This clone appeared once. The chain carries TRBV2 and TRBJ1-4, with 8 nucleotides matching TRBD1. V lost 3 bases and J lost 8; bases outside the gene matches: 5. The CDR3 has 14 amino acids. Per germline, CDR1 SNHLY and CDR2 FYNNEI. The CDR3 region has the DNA TGTGCCAGCAGTGAGCGCAGGGGGCGCGAAAAACTGTTTTTT. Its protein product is CASSERRGREKLFF.

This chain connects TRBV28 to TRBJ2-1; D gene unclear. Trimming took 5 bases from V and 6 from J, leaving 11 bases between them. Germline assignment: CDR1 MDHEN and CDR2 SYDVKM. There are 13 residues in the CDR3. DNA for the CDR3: TGTGCCAGCAGTCTTGCCAGGAGCAATGAGCAGTTCTTC. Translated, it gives CASSLARSNEQFF.

The chain's CDR3 is CASSYSGTGSYEQYF. The DNA of the CDR3 is TGTGCCAGCAGTTACTCGGGGACAGGTTCCTACGAGCAGTACTTC. The rearrangement joins TRBV6-5 to TRBJ2-7; 8 bases are a match to TRBD1. The CDR3 runs to 15 residues. J lost 1 base, V lost 0 bases, and 2 bases had no gene match. From germline, CDR1 is MNHEY and CDR2 SVGAGI.

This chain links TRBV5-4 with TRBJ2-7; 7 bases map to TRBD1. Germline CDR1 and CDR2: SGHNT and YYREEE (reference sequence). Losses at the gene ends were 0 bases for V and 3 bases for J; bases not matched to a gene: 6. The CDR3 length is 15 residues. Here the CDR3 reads CASSLEPRQGYEQYF. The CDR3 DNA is TGTGCCAGCAGCTTGGAACCCCGACAGGGCTACGAGCAGTACTTC. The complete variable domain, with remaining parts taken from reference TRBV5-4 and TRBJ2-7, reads ETGVTQSPTHLIKTRGQQVTLRCSSQSGHNTVSWYQQALGQGPQFIFQYYREEENGRGNFPPRFSGLQFPNYSSELNVNALELDDSALYLCASSLEPRQGYEQYFGPGTRLTVT.

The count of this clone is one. DNA of the CDR3: TGTGCCAGCAGCGCCGAGTTGTCCGGGACCCAGTACTTC. It codes for CASSAELSGTQYF. The rearrangement links TRBV7-2 to TRBJ2-5; D unclear. Germline lookup yields CDR1 SGHTA and CDR2 FQGNSA. The ends were cut back, 5 bases at V and 7 bases at J, with 14 bases in the middle. This CDR3 is built from 13 residues. Variable domain in full (rest from reference TRBV7-2 and TRBJ2-5): GAGVSQSPSNKVTEKGKDVELRCDPISGHTALYWYRQSLGQGLEFLIYFQGNSAPDKSGLPSDRFSAERTGGSVSTLTIQRTQQEDSAVYLCASSAELSGTQYFGPGTRLLVL.

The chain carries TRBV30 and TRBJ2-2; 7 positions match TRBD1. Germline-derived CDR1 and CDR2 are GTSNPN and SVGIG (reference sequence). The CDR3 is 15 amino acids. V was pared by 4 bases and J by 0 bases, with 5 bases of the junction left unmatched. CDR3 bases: TGTGCCTGGACGAGACAGGGAACGAACACCGGGGAGCTGTTTTTT. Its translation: CAWTRQGTNTGELFF.

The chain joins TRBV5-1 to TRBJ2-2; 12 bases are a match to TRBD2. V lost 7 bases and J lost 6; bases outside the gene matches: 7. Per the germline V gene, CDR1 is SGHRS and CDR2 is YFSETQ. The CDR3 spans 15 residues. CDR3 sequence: CASGLAGGQAGELFF. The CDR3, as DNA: TGCGCCAGCGGGCTAGCGGGGGGGCAAGCCGGGGAGCTGTTTTTT.

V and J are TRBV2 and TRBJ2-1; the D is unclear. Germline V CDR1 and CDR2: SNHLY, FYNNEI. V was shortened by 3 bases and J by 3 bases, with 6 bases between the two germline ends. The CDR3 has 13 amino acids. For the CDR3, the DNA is TGTGCCAGCAGTGATCAGCTCTACAATGAGCAGTTCTTC. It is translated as CASSDQLYNEQFF.

The CDR3 spells CASSSDYEQYF. For the CDR3, the DNA is TGTGCCAGCAGCTCCGACTACGAGCAGTACTTC. This chain uses TRBV7-9 with TRBJ2-7; D is uncertain. Trimming took 4 bases from V and 3 from J, leaving 4 bases between them. The CDR3 is made up of 11 amino acids. Germline CDR1 SEHNR, CDR2 FQNEAQ (reference sequence).

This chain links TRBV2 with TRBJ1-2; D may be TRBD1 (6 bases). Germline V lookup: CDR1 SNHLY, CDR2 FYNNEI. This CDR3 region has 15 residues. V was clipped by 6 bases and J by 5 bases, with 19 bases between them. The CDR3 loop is CASRWTEGSVYGYTF. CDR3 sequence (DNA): TGTGCCAGCAGGTGGACAGAGGGATCGGTGTATGGCTACACCTTC.

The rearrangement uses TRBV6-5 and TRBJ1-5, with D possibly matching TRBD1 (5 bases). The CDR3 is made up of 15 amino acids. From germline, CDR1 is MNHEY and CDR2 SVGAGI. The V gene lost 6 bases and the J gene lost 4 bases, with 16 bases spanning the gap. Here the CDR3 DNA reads TGTGCCAGCAGCTATGGCAGGGCTGGGAATCAGCCCCAGCATTTT. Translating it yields CASSYGRAGNQPQHF.

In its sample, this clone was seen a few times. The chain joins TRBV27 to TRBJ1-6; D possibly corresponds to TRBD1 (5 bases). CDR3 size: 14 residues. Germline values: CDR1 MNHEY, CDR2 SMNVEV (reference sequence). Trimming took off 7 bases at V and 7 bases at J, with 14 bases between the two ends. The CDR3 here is CASKRVGRNSPLHF. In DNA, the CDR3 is TGTGCCAGCAAGCGGGTGGGGCGGAATTCACCCCTCCACTTT.

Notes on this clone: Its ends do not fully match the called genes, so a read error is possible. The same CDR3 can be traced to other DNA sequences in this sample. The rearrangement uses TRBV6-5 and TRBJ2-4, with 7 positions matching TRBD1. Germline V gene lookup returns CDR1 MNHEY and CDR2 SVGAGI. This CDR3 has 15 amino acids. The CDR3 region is CASRGMGAEGFIQYF. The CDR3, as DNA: TGCGCCAGCAGGGGGATGGGAGCCGAGGGGTTCATTCAGTACTTC.

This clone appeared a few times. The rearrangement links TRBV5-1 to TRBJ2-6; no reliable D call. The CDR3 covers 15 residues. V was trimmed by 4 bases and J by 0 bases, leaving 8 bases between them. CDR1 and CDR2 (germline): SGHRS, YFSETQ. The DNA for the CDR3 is TGCGCCAGCAGCAAACAGCCCTCTGGGGCCAACGTCCTGACTTTC. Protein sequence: CASSKQPSGANVLTF.

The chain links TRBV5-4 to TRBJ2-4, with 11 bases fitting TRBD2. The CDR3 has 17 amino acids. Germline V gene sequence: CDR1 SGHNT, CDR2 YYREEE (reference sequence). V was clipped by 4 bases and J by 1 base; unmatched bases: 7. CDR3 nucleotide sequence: TGTGCCAGCAGCAGAATAGCGGGGGGGCTGGCCAAAAACATTCAGTACTTC. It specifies CASSRIAGGLAKNIQYF.

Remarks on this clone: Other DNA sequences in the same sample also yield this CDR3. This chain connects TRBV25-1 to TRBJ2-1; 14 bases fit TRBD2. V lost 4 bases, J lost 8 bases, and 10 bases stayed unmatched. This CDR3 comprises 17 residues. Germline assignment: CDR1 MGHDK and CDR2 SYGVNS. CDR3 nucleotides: TGTGCCAGCAGTGCCGGGACTAGCGGGGGAGCCGGCGATGAGCAGTTCTTC. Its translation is CASSAGTSGGAGDEQFF.

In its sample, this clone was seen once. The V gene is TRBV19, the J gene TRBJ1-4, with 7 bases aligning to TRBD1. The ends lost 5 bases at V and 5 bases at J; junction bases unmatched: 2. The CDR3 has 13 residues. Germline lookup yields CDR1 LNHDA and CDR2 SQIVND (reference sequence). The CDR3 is CASSQQGNEKLFF. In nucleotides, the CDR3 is TGTGCCAGTAGTCAACAGGGGAATGAAAAACTGTTTTTT.

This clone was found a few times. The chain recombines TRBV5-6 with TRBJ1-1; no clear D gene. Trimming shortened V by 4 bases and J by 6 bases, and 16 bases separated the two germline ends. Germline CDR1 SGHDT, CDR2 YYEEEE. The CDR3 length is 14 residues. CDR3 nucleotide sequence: TGTGCCAGCAGCAAAGGAGTAGGATATGCTGAAGCTTTCTTT. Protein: CASSKGVGYAEAFF.

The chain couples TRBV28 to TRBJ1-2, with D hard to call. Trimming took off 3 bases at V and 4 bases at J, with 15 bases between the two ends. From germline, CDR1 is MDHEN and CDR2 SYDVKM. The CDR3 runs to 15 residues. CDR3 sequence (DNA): TGTGCCAGCAGTTTTGGCTCAGGCAGTTTCTATGGCTACACCTTC. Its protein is CASSFGSGSFYGYTF.

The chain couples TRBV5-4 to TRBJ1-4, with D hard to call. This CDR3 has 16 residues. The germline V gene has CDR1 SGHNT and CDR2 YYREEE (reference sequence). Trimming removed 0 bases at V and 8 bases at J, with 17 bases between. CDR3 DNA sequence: TGTGCCAGCAGCTTGGGTACCAACCATCGTAGCGAAAAACTGTTTTTT. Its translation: CASSLGTNHRSEKLFF.

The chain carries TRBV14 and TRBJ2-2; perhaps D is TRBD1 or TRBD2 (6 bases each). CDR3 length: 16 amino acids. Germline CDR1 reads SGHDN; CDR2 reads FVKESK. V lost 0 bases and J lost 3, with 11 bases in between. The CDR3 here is CASSQERGAYTGELFF. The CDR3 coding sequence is TGTGCCAGCAGCCAAGAAAGGGGGGCGTACACCGGGGAGCTGTTTTTT.

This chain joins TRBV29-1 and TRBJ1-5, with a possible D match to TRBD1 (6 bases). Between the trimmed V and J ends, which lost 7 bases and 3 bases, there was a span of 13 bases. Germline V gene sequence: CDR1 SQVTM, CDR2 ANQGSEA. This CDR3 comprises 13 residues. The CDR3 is CSARDNFNQPQHF. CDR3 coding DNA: TGCAGCGCCCGGGACAACTTCAATCAGCCCCAGCATTTT.

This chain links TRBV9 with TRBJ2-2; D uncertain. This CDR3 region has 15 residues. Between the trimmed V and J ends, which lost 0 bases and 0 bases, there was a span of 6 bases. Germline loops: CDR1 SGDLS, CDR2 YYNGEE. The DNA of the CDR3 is TGTGCCAGCAGCGTAGAAGCTGCGAACACCGGGGAGCTGTTTTTT. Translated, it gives CASSVEAANTGELFF.

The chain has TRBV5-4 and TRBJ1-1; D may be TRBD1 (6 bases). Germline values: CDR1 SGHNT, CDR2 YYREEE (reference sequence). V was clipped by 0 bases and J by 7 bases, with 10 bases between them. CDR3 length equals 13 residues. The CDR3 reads CASSLGQANEAFF. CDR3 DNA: TGTGCCAGCAGCTTGGGACAGGCAAATGAAGCTTTCTTT.

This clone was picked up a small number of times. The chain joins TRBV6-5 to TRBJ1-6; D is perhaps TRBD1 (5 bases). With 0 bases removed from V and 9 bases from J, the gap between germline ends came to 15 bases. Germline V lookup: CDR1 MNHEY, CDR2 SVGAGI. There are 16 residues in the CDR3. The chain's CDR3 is CASSYSRDPIVSPLHF. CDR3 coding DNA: TGTGCCAGCAGTTACTCCAGGGACCCTATAGTTTCACCCCTCCACTTT.

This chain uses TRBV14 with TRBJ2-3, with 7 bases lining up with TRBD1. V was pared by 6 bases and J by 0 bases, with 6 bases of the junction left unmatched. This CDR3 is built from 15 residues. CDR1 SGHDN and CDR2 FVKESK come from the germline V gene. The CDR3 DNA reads TGTGCCAGCAGTCTGGACAGGTTTAGCACAGATACGCAGTATTTT. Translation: CASSLDRFSTDTQYF.